Below are 16 T cell receptor beta chains sequenced from a single sample in a study of molecular identifiers for immune sequencing clone quantification. Each CDR3 protein is one row after TCRdb ran MiXCR on the PCR reads. Among 600,000 to 650,000 distinct CDR3 sequences, less than 20% were seen once, and the ten largest hold 0.85%. Sequencing was performed on naive CD8+ T cells from blood, with Jurkat cell RNA spiked in. Regarding subset: FACS-sorted CD8+CD4-CCR7+CD45RA+ naive T cells. The source is a human donor in good health. Some libraries in this study had Jurkat cell RNA spiked in.

This clonotype was recorded many times. This rearrangement joins TRBV4-1 to TRBJ2-7; 8 bases agree with TRBD1. The CDR3 sequence is 14 residues long. V gave up 0 bases and J gave up 4 bases; unmatched junction bases: 2. Germline values: CDR1 MGHRA, CDR2 YSYEKL. Here the CDR3 reads CASSQEQGAYEQYF. CDR3 sequence (DNA): TGCGCCAGCAGCCAAGAGCAGGGGGCTTACGAGCAGTACTTC.

This clonotype was counted ten times or more. CDR3 protein: CASSPEGFGLPEQYF. DNA of the CDR3: TGTGCCAGCAGTCCAGAGGGGTTCGGTCTCCCCGAGCAGTACTTC. V and J are TRBV6-2 or TRBV6-3 and TRBJ2-7; D possibly matches TRBD1 or TRBD2 (5 bases each). Germline CDR1 is MNHEY and CDR2 is SVGEGT. CDR3 length equals 15 residues. V was cut by 5 bases and J by 6 bases, with 20 bases left in between.

This clonotype was found many times. J is TRBJ2-7 and V is TRBV7-6; possible D gene TRBD1, 6 bases. Trimming removed 5 bases from V and 3 bases from J, with 17 bases in between. The V gene's germline CDR1 is SGHVS and CDR2 FNYEAQ. The CDR3 length is 15 residues. CDR3 in DNA: TGTGCCAGCAGCATCGGAACCGGGACATTCTACGAGCAGTACTTC. Translation gives CASSIGTGTFYEQYF.

This clonotype has a count of ten or more. The CDR3 loop is CASSQPFNRDDQETQYF. The CDR3 region has the DNA TGTGCCAGCAGCCAACCATTTAACCGGGACGATCAAGAGACCCAGTACTTC. The chain carries TRBV4-2 and TRBJ2-5; D tentatively reads TRBD1 or TRBD2 (5 bases each). The V gene lost 2 bases and the J gene lost 2 bases, with 18 bases spanning the gap. The CDR3 loop spans 17 amino acids. The germline V gene has CDR1 LGHNA and CDR2 YNFKEQ.

In this sample, this clonotype turned up a few times. V gene TRBV5-4 combines with J gene TRBJ1-2; 7 positions match TRBD1. The germline CDR1 and CDR2 sequences are SGHNT and YYREEE (reference sequence). This CDR3 spans 16 amino acids. Losses at the gene ends were 4 bases for V and 8 bases for J; bases not matched to a gene: 17. The CDR3 sequence is CASSVEGARGIEGYTF. In nucleotides, the CDR3 is TGTGCCAGCAGCGTGGAGGGGGCCAGGGGTATTGAAGGCTACACCTTC. The variable domain in full, with the rest retrieved from reference TRBV5-4 and TRBJ1-2, is ETGVTQSPTHLIKTRGQQVTLRCSSQSGHNTVSWYQQALGQGPQFIFQYYREEENGRGNFPPRFSGLQFPNYSSELNVNALELDDSALYLCASSVEGARGIEGYTFGSGTRLTVV.

There are a few counts of this clonotype. This chain connects TRBV4-3 to TRBJ2-1, with TRBD1 matching over 9 bases. Unmatched junction bases numbered 7, after V lost 0 bases and J lost 7 bases. Germline loops: CDR1 LGHNA, CDR2 YSLEER. The CDR3 is 16 amino acids. As DNA, the CDR3 is TGCGCCAGCAGCCAAGATCGAACAGGGGGCCGGAATGAGCAGTTCTTC. Protein sequence: CASSQDRTGGRNEQFF.

This clonotype occurred a few times. The chain has TRBV29-1 and TRBJ1-1, with D maybe TRBD1 (5 bases). Looked up from germline, CDR1 is SQVTM and CDR2 is ANQGSEA. Between the trimmed V and J ends, which lost 0 bases and 11 bases, there was a span of 13 bases. The CDR3 extends over 12 amino acids. Written as DNA, the CDR3 is TGCAGCGTTGAAGAGGGGACCTTGTGGGCTTTCTTT. This codes for CSVEEGTLWAFF. Variable domain in full (rest from reference TRBV29-1 and TRBJ1-1): SAVISQKPSRDICQRGTSLTIQCQVDSQVTMMFWYRQQPGQSLTLIATANQGSEATYESGFVIDKFPISRPNLTFSTLTVSNMSPEDSSIYLCSVEEGTLWAFFGQGTRLTVV.

This clonotype was detected many times. This sequence joins TRBV20-1 and TRBJ2-3, with TRBD1 matching 10 bases. The J segment lost 5 bases and the V segment lost 6 bases, leaving 11 bases of the junction unmatched. CDR3 length equals 15 residues. Germline V CDR1 and CDR2: DFQATT, SNEGSKA (reference sequence). CDR3 protein: CSAPTGGVRIDTQYF. Written as DNA, the CDR3 is TGCAGTGCCCCGACAGGGGGCGTTAGGATAGATACGCAGTATTTT.

This clonotype was seen repeatedly, ten times or more. This chain links TRBV6-2 or TRBV6-3 with TRBJ2-5; D may be TRBD2 (6 bases). This CDR3 contains 14 residues. CDR1 and CDR2 (germline): MNHEY, SVGEGT. V lost 1 base and J lost 1, with 7 bases in between. The CDR3 region is CASSYWTIQETQYF. CDR3 DNA: TGTGCCAGCAGTTACTGGACTATCCAAGAGACCCAGTACTTC.

There are many counts of this clonotype. The gene calls are TRBV5-1 and TRBJ2-3; 9 positions agree with TRBD2. V trimming: 4 bases; J trimming: 0 bases; junction bases outside the gene matches: 12. Germline CDR1 and CDR2: SGHRS and YFSETQ. The CDR3 covers 18 residues. The CDR3 nucleotides are TGCGCCAGCAGCCCGAACCCCGGACTAGCGATGAGCACAGATACGCAGTATTTT. Amino acid sequence: CASSPNPGLAMSTDTQYF.

This clonotype was observed many times. The V gene is TRBV6-5, the J gene TRBJ2-2; D unresolved. The germline V gene encodes CDR1 MNHEY and CDR2 SVGAGI. The CDR3 contains 15 residues. Trimming cost V 6 bases and J 0 bases, with 11 bases left between them. CDR3 nucleotide sequence: TGTGCCAGCAGGGACCGAGGATCGAACACCGGGGAGCTGTTTTTT. Translated, it gives CASRDRGSNTGELFF.

This clonotype occurred once. A read error is possible here, since a much larger clone lies one base away. The DNA for the CDR3 is TGTGCCAGCAGTGAAGGGACAGGGAAAAACTCCTATAATCCACCCCTCCACTTT. Residues: CASSEGTGKNSYNPPLHF. The chain is built from TRBV6-1 and TRBJ1-6, with 8 bases that match TRBD1. This CDR3 is built from 18 residues. Germline V gene data show CDR1 as MNHNS and CDR2 as SASEGT.

This clonotype was picked up a small number of times. This sequence joins TRBV20-1 and TRBJ2-7, with D maybe TRBD2 (5 bases). The germline V gene encodes CDR1 DFQATT and CDR2 SNEGSKA (reference sequence). Deletions cut 0 bases from V and 0 bases from J, with 12 bases between. This CDR3 has 15 residues. The CDR3 spells CSAREDLRVSYEQYF. CDR3 coding DNA: TGCAGTGCTAGAGAGGATCTGAGGGTCTCCTACGAGCAGTACTTC.

This clonotype was detected only a few times. The chain links TRBV9 to TRBJ2-2, with D possibly being TRBD1 (5 bases). Germline CDR1 SGDLS, CDR2 YYNGEE. CDR3 length: 13 residues. V lost 6 bases and J lost 2, with 8 bases in between. The CDR3 nucleotides are TGTGCCAGCACAGGGCTCAACACCGGGGAGCTGTTTTTT. It encodes CASTGLNTGELFF.

Points on this clonotype: At one boundary the junction diverges from the germline segment, which might be a read error. This sequence joins TRBV4-1 and TRBJ1-3; tentatively, D is TRBD1 (6 bases). CDR1 is MGHRA, CDR2 YSYEKL, per germline. This CDR3 has 15 amino acids. The CDR3 bases are TGCGCCAGCAGCGAACGACAGGCCCTGGAAAACACCGTATATTTT. It is translated as CASSERQALENTVYF.

A remark on this clonotype: This could be a read error, since a much larger clone is one nucleotide away. The CDR3 loop is CASSLEQGYAGELFF. In DNA, the CDR3 is TGTGCCAGCAGCTTAGAACAGGGGTACGCCGGGGAGCTGTTTTTT. The rearrangement links TRBV5-4 to TRBJ2-2, with 7 bases aligning to TRBD1. This CDR3 is 15 amino acids long. Per the germline V gene, CDR1 is SGHNT and CDR2 is YYREEE (reference sequence). With 2 bases clipped from V and 6 bases from J, the junction kept 7 bases outside the gene matches.